This T cell receptor beta chain was profiled in a study of identical twins. Overall study results and limits: There is a chance that invariant MAIT and iNKT cells partially muddied zero-insertion analyses. The analysis was cross-sectional rather than longitudinal within donors. Insertions ran lower in abundant cord blood beta clonotypes, though not in memory repertoires.

This clonotype was observed a handful of times. The antigen remains unidentified. V shed 0 bases and J 0 bases; nucleotides not matched to a gene: 14. CDR3 length: 22 residues. Per the germline V gene, CDR1 is MGHRA and CDR2 is YSYEKL. TCRdb independently ran MiXCR on the 5' RACE reads; one entry per CDR3 protein. The sample carries 500,000 to 650,000 distinct CDR3 sequences, under 8.5% recorded once. This sample also belongs to another study, concerning yellow fever vaccine responses in identical twins. That publication notes: Twins' vaccine T cell responses were reported to seem partly convergent and partly personalized.

The sequenced sample was PBMCs. This TCR came from a woman between 18 and 30 years old in good health. The chain combines TRBV4-1 with TRBJ2-7, with 16 nucleotides matching TRBD2. The CDR3 DNA reads TGCGCCAGCAGCCAAGAATGGGGACTAGCGGGAGGGCGAAAAAGGAGCTCCTACGAGCAGTACTTC. Its protein product is CASSQEWGLAGGRKRSSYEQYF.